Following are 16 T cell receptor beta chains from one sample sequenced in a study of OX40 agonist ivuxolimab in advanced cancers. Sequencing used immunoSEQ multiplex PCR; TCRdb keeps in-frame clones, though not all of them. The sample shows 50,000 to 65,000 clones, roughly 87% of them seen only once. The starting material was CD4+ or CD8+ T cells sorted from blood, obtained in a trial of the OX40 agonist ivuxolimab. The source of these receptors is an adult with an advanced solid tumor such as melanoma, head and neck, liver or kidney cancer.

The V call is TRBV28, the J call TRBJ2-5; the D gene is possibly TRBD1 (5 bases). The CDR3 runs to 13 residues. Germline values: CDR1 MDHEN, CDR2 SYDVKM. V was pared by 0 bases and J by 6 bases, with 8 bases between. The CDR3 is CASSLWDIQTQYF. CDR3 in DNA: TGTGCCAGCAGTTTATGGGACATCCAGACCCAGTACTTC.

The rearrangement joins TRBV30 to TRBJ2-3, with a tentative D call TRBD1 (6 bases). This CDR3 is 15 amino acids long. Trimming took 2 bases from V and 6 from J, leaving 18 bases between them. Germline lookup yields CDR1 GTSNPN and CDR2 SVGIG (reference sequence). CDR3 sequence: CAWSPSRGRLDTQYF. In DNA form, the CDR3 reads TGTGCCTGGAGTCCCTCGAGGGGGAGACTGGATACGCAGTATTTT.

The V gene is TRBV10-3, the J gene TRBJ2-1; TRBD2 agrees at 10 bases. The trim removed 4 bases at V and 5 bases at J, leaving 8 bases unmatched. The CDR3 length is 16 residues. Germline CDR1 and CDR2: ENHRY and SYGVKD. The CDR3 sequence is CAISALSGTSDNEQFF. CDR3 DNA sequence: TGTGCCATCAGTGCGTTGTCCGGGACTAGCGACAATGAGCAGTTCTTC.

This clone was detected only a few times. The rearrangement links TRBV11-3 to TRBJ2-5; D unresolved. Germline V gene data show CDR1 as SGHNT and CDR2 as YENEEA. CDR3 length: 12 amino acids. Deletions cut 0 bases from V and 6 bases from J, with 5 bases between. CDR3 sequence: CASSLDGKTQYF. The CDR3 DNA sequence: TGTGCCAGCAGCTTAGATGGAAAGACCCAGTACTTC.

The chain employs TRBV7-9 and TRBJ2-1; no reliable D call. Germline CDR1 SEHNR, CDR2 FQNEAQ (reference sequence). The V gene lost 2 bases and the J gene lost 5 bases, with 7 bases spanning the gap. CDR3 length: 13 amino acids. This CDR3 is CASSLNLDNEQFF. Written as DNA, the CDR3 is TGTGCCAGCAGCTTAAATCTTGACAATGAGCAGTTCTTC.

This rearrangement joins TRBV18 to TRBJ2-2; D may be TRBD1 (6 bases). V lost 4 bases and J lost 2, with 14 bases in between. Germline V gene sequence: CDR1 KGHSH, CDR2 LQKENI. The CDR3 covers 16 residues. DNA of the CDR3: TGTGCCAGCTCACTAACAACAGGGACCAACACCGGGGAGCTGTTTTTT. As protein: CASSLTTGTNTGELFF.

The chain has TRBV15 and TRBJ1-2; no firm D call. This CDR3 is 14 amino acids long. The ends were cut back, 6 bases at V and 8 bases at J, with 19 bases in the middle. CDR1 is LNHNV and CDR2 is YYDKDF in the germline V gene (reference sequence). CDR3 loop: CATSPNGQTGGYTF. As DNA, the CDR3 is TGTGCCACCAGTCCCAACGGGCAAACGGGGGGCTACACCTTC.

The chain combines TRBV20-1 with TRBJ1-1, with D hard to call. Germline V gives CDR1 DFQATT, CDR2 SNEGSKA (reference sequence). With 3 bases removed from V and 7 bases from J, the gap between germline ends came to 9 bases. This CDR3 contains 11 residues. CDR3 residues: CSASPQFEAFF. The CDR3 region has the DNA TGCAGTGCTAGCCCCCAGTTTGAAGCTTTCTTT.

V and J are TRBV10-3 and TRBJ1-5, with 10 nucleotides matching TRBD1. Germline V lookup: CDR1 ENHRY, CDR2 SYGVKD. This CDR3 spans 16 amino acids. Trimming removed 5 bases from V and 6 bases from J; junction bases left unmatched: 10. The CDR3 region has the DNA TGTGCCATCAGTCCACGGGACAGGGGAAGTGTTCAGCCCCAGCATTTT. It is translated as CAISPRDRGSVQPQHF.

CDR3 coding DNA: TGTGCCTGGAGTGTACGGCCCGGCTATGGCTACACCTTC. This sequence encodes CAWSVRPGYGYTF. The chain is built from TRBV30 and TRBJ1-2; D is unresolved. This CDR3 has 13 residues. Trimming took off 0 bases at V and 4 bases at J, with 9 bases between the two ends. In germline, CDR1 is GTSNPN, CDR2 SVGIG (reference sequence).

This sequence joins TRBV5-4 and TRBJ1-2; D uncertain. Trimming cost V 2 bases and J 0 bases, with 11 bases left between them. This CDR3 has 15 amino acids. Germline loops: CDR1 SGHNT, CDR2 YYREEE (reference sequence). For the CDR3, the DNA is TGTGCCAGCAGCTTCCGGGCCTTAGCTAACTATGGCTACACCTTC. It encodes CASSFRALANYGYTF.

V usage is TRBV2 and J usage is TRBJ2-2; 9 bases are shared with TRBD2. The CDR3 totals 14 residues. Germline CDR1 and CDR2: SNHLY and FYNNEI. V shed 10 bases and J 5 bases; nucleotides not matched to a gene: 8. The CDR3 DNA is TGTGCCACGCGAGCGGGGGGCGGGACCGGGGAGCTGTTTTTT. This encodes CATRAGGGTGELFF.

This CDR3 reads CASSDGATNEKLFF. CDR3 nucleotides: TGTGCCAGCAGCGACGGGGCAACTAATGAAAAACTGTTTTTT. V is TRBV5-4 and J is TRBJ1-4; unclear D gene. The V gene lost 4 bases and the J gene lost 0 bases, with 7 bases spanning the gap. The CDR3 is 14 amino acids. Per the germline V gene, CDR1 is SGHNT and CDR2 is YYREEE (reference sequence).

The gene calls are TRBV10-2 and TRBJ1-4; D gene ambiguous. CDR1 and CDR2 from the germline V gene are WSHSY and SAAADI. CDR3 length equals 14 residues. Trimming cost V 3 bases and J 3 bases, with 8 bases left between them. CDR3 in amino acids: CASSDNGPNEKLFF. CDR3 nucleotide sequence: TGCGCCAGCAGTGACAACGGACCTAATGAAAAACTGTTTTTT.

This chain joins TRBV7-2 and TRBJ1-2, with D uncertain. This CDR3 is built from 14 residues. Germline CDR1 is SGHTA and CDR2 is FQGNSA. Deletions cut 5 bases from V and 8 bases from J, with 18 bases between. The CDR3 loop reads CASSPGLNPGGYTF. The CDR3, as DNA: TGTGCCAGCAGCCCCGGACTGAACCCCGGGGGCTACACCTTC.

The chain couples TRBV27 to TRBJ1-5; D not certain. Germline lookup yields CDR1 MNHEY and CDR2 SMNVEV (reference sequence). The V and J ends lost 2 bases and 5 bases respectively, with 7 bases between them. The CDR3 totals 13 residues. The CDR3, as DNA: TGTGCCAGCAGTTTACGTCCCGATCAGCCCCAGCATTTT. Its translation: CASSLRPDQPQHF.